The clone carrying this TCR beta chain has at least ten counts. The data originate from a study of early T cells in non-severe SARS-CoV-2 infection. MiXCR, applied by TCRdb to the 5' RACE reads, yields one record per CDR3 protein. This table has some 49,000 distinct CDR3 sequences, 8.2% appearing once. Between the trimmed V and J ends, which lost 5 bases and 1 base, there was a span of 17 bases. The CDR3 length is 16 residues. In germline, CDR1 is SEHNR, CDR2 FQNEAQ (reference sequence). The TCR sequence derives from an adult who was a healthcare worker with PCR-confirmed SARS-CoV-2 infection or an uninfected control (not recorded which). Sequencing was performed on whole blood. The chain has TRBV7-9 and TRBJ2-5; TRBD2 might be the D (6 bases). As DNA, the CDR3 is TGTGCCAGCAGCCCGGTCCCGGGAGAGGGCCAAGAGACCCAGTACTTC. Amino acid sequence: CASSPVPGEGQETQYF.